Below are 12 T cell receptor beta chains sequenced from a single sample in a study of control samples from healthy donors and cancer patients. Produced via immunoSEQ multiplex PCR; TCRdb's table is partial and in-frame only. In the table there are about 140,000 clones, about nine tenths of which are singletons. Material: blood. The receptors here all came from a man younger than 45 in good health.

V and J are TRBV2 and TRBJ2-7; D is undetermined. Between the trimmed V and J ends, which lost 4 bases and 3 bases, there was a span of 4 bases. The CDR3 covers 11 residues. The germline V gene encodes CDR1 SNHLY and CDR2 FYNNEI. The CDR3 DNA follows: TGTGCCAGCAGTGCCGACTACGAGCAGTACTTC. It is translated as CASSADYEQYF.

The chain carries TRBV28 and TRBJ1-1, with a tentative D call TRBD1 (6 bases). CDR1 is MDHEN and CDR2 is SYDVKM in the germline V gene. The CDR3 totals 15 residues. V lost 6 bases and J lost 4, with 18 bases in between. For the CDR3, the DNA is TGTGCCAGCAGATTTTCACAGGGTCTGAGCACTGAAGCTTTCTTT. Translated: CASRFSQGLSTEAFF.

The chain links TRBV4-3 to TRBJ2-5, with TRBD2 matching 9 bases. After removal of 1 base from V and 5 bases from J, the junction contained 11 bases not matched to a gene. This CDR3 is 17 amino acids long. Germline CDR1 is LGHNA and CDR2 is YSLEER. The CDR3 region has the DNA TGCGCCAGCAGCCAAGGGGATAGCGGGAGTGGGCGGGAGACCCAGTACTTC. This sequence encodes CASSQGDSGSGRETQYF.

The rearrangement uses TRBV28 and TRBJ2-5; 9 nucleotides line up with TRBD1. Trimming removed 3 bases from V and 2 bases from J; junction bases left unmatched: 10. Germline CDR1 is MDHEN and CDR2 is SYDVKM. This CDR3 has 17 amino acids. This CDR3 reads CASSFNVWTGEQETQYF. CDR3 sequence (DNA): TGTGCCAGCAGTTTTAACGTCTGGACAGGGGAGCAAGAGACCCAGTACTTC.

The V call is TRBV13, the J call TRBJ2-7; TRBD1 matches 8 bases. V was pared by 5 bases and J by 5 bases, with 5 bases of the junction left unmatched. CDR1 PRHDT and CDR2 FYEKMQ come from the germline V gene (reference sequence). The CDR3 is made up of 13 amino acids. CDR3 protein: CASSTRTGHEQYF. CDR3 bases: TGTGCCAGCAGCACCAGGACAGGGCACGAGCAGTACTTC.

The chain joins TRBV5-4 to TRBJ2-3; possibly TRBD1 for D (5 bases). There are 17 residues in the CDR3. The V end lost 1 base, the J end lost 3 bases, and 18 bases lay between the germline ends. Germline assignment: CDR1 SGHNT and CDR2 YYREEE (reference sequence). CDR3 nucleotides: TGTGCCAGCAGCTTGCGCCCGGGCGACCACAGGACAGATACGCAGTATTTT. Amino acids: CASSLRPGDHRTDTQYF.

This clone was found once. V is TRBV15 and J is TRBJ2-7, with a weak D call TRBD2 (5 bases). The CDR3 sequence is 15 residues long. Looked up from germline, CDR1 is LNHNV and CDR2 is YYDKDF (reference sequence). V lost 0 bases and J lost 5, with 14 bases in between. In nucleotides, the CDR3 is TGTGCCACCAGCAGAGATCCGCTAGCACGGGACGAGCAGTACTTC. It codes for CATSRDPLARDEQYF.

J is TRBJ2-7 and V is TRBV28; D is ambiguous. The CDR3 has 12 amino acids. From germline, CDR1 is MDHEN and CDR2 SYDVKM. Trimming took 6 bases from V and 4 from J, leaving 10 bases between them. The CDR3 DNA is TGTGCCAGCAGCTTCACGGGTTACGAGCAGTACTTC. The encoded protein is CASSFTGYEQYF.

The gene calls are TRBV19 and TRBJ1-1; no reliable D call. V shed 4 bases and J shed 5 bases, with 14 bases lying between them. The CDR3 covers 14 residues. The germline gives CDR1 LNHDA, CDR2 SQIVND (reference sequence). The CDR3 region has the DNA TGTGCCAGTAGTACCACCACCTGGAGTACTGAAGCTTTCTTT. Protein product: CASSTTTWSTEAFF. The complete variable domain, with remaining parts taken from reference TRBV19 and TRBJ1-1, reads DGGITQSPKYLFRKEGQNVTLSCEQNLNHDAMYWYRQDPGQGLRLIYYSQIVNDFQKGDIAEGYSVSREKKESFPLTVTSAQKNPTAFYLCASSTTTWSTEAFFGQGTRLTVV.

The chain joins TRBV28 to TRBJ2-2; D could derive from TRBD1 or TRBD2 (5 bases each). The CDR3 is made up of 15 amino acids. Trimming took off 5 bases at V and 4 bases at J, with 14 bases between the two ends. The germline V gene encodes CDR1 MDHEN and CDR2 SYDVKM. The CDR3 loop is CASSPRTGGTGELFF. The CDR3 nucleotides read TGTGCCAGCAGTCCCAGGACTGGGGGCACCGGGGAGCTGTTTTTT.

The chain recombines TRBV18 with TRBJ2-1, with TRBD1 matching 10 bases. CDR1 KGHSH and CDR2 LQKENI come from the germline V gene. The J segment lost 2 bases and the V segment lost 3 bases, leaving 1 base of the junction unmatched. The CDR3 contains 15 residues. The CDR3 region has the DNA TGTGCCAGCTCACCGGGACAGGGGACCTACAATGAGCAGTTCTTC. This gives the protein CASSPGQGTYNEQFF.

The rearrangement links TRBV2 to TRBJ2-7; a possible D gene is TRBD1 (8 bases). Germline V gives CDR1 SNHLY, CDR2 FYNNEI. The CDR3 runs 17 residues. Trimming took 2 bases from V and 2 from J, leaving 19 bases between them. CDR3 loop: CASSEPTDRAGAYEQYF. Here the CDR3 DNA reads TGTGCCAGCAGTGAACCGACGGACAGGGCGGGAGCCTACGAGCAGTACTTC.